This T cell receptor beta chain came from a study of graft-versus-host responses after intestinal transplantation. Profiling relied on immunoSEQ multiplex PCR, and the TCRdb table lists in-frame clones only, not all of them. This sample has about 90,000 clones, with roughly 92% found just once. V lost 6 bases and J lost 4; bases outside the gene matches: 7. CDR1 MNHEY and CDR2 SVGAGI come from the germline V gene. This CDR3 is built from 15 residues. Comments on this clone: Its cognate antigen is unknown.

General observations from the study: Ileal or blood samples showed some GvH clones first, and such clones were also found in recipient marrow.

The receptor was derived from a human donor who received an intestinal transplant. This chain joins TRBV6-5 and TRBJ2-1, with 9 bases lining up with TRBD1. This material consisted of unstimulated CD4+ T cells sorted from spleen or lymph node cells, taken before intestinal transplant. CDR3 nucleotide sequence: TGTGCCAGCAGGATCGACAGGGGGAGATACAATGAGCAGTTCTTC. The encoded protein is CASRIDRGRYNEQFF.